Reported below is one T cell receptor (beta chain). Antigen unknown. This sample's treatment: oral pan-JAK inhibitor, 5-10 mg twice daily. The record originates from a study of CD8+ T cells in alopecia areata. As for the study in general: The study gave tofacitinib for 6 to 18 months, then 6 months off drug. Whole-study results and caveats: Although TCR sharing was seen in mice, sharing across patients was less clear, possibly for HLA-related reasons. One nonresponder makes the tie between baseline CD8+ expansion and response uncertain. Throughout tofacitinib, many expanded lesional clones continued to persist in scalp and blood.

Reverse transcribed after extraction, RNA yielded cDNA as the sequencing template. Profiled with immunoSEQ multiplex PCR; TCRdb holds only in-frame clones, not every one. This sample has some 190,000 clones, with around 60% found just once. The sequence was collected from a human donor with alopecia areata. The input for sequencing was CD4+ T cells sorted from blood, taken at week 49, from a patient treated with tofacitinib.

For the CDR3, the DNA is TGTGCCAGCAGTGAATACCCTCGCCACACCTTC. This codes for CASSEYPRHTF. This chain links TRBV25-1 with TRBJ1-2; D unresolved. The CDR3 runs 11 residues. Germline CDR1 is MGHDK and CDR2 is SYGVNS. V shed 0 bases and J shed 12 bases, with 8 bases lying between them.